This entry describes one TCR beta chain. The record originates from a study of blood T cell repertoires in COVID-19. V lost 4 bases and J 1 base, leaving 13 bases between the germline ends. From germline, CDR1 is LGHDT and CDR2 YNNKEL (reference sequence). The CDR3 is 15 residues long. Under the authors' procedure: Quantification of nucleated cells was approximated via reference gene primer amplification. Profiling relied on immunoSEQ multiplex PCR, and the TCRdb table lists in-frame clones only, not all of them. For V, J and clone size, that table is used; D and trimming come from the DNA. This sample carries around 56,000 clones, about 91% of them seen once, and the ten largest clones take around 7.2%.

V and J are TRBV3-1 (or the pseudogene TRBV3-2) and TRBJ1-1; D uncertain. The origin of this receptor is a woman aged 55-69 years with active or convalescent COVID-19. Sequences were obtained from peripheral blood. The DNA for the CDR3 is TGTGCCAGCAGCCTACCAGGCTCAGGGAACACTGAAGCTTTCTTT. It translates to CASSLPGSGNTEAFF.